One T cell receptor beta chain is described in this entry. The data were taken from a study of early stage breast cancer tumors. On the study more broadly: Most invasive tumors, about 75% of the 16, were ER+/PR+/HER2-.

Tumor samples used roughly 20-55 mg of diced tissue. The repertoire was sequenced with immunoSEQ multiplex PCR; TCRdb's copy has only in-frame clones and lacks some. Seen here are about 25,000 clones, about 67% observed once, and the top ten hold around 9.5%. Sample: breast tumor tissue. The clonotype comes from a person aged 55-75 years with breast cancer.

DNA of the CDR3: TGCGCCAGCAGCCAGGGACTAGCGGGAGGGAGCCAGTACTTC. Translation gives CASSQGLAGGSQYF. The V gene is TRBV5-1, the J gene TRBJ2-5; 16 nucleotides align to TRBD2. J gave up 10 bases and V 4 bases, and 4 bases lay outside the gene matches. The CDR3 loop spans 14 amino acids. Germline CDR1 and CDR2: SGHRS and YFSETQ.